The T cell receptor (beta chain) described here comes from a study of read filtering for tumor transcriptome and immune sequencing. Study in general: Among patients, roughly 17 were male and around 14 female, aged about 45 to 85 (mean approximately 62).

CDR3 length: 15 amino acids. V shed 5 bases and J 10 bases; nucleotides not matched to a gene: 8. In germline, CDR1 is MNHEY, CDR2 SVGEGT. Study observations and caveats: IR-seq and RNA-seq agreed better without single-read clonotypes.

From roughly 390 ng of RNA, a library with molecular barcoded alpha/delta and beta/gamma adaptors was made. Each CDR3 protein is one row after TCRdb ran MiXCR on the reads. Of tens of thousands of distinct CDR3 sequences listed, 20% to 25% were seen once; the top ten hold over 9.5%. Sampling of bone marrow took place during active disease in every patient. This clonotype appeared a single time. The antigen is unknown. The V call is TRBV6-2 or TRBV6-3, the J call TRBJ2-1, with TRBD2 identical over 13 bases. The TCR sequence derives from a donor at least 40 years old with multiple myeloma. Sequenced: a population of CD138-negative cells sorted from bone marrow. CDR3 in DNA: TGTGCCAGCAGTCCGACTAGCGGGGGGACCGACGAGCAGTTCTTC. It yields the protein CASSPTSGGTDEQFF.